Presented here are 23 T cell receptor beta chains from one specimen sequenced in a study of CD8 T cells in Susac syndrome. Random-hexamer reverse transcription was applied to 0.5 to 1 ug RNA. TCRdb independently ran MiXCR on the immunoSEQ multiplex PCR reads; one entry per CDR3 protein. Here the sample spans roughly 130,000 distinct CDR3 sequences, 90% to 95% being singletons. Material: CD4+ T cells from PBMCs. The source is a human donor in good health.

The chain links TRBV12-3 or TRBV12-4 to TRBJ2-3; D is possibly TRBD2 (5 bases). The V end was cut by 2 bases, the J end by 10 bases, with 7 bases between. The CDR3 spans 11 residues. The CDR3 region is CASSLKAAQYF. The CDR3 DNA reads as TGTGCCAGCAGTTTAAAAGCGGCGCAGTATTTT.

This clonotype was found a few times. The chain couples TRBV7-2 to TRBJ2-7, with D tentatively TRBD2 (5 bases). The germline V gene has CDR1 SGHTA and CDR2 FQGNSA. Between the trimmed V and J ends, which lost 3 bases and 7 bases, there was a span of 10 bases. CDR3 size: 12 residues. The DNA for the CDR3 is TGTGCCAGCAGCTTGGAGGTGGGAGAGCAGTACTTC. Translating gives CASSLEVGEQYF.

The chain joins TRBV3-1 to TRBJ2-1, with D maybe TRBD1 (5 bases). The CDR3 runs to 13 residues. Germline V lookup: CDR1 LGHDT, CDR2 YNNKEL (reference sequence). V was cut by 5 bases and J by 8 bases, with 13 bases left in between. CDR3 protein: CASSLQVGDEQFF. As DNA, the CDR3 is TGTGCCAGCAGCTTACAGGTTGGCGATGAGCAGTTCTTC.

The J gene is TRBJ2-7, the V gene TRBV29-1; TRBD1 matches 11 bases. With V trimmed by 6 bases and J by 3 bases, 10 bases remained unmatched. This CDR3 is 15 amino acids long. The germline CDR1 and CDR2 sequences are SQVTM and ANQGSEA. For the CDR3, the DNA is TGCAGCGTAGAGCTCGGGGGACAGGGGGGCTACGAGCAGTACTTC. Translating it yields CSVELGGQGGYEQYF.

As DNA, the CDR3 is TGTGCCAGCAGCTCGAGGGGGTGGAATGAAAAACTGTTTTTT. Translation: CASSSRGWNEKLFF. This chain links TRBV27 with TRBJ1-4; the D gene is possibly TRBD1 (6 bases). The V end lost 6 bases, the J end lost 5 bases, and 13 bases lay between the germline ends. CDR3 length equals 14 residues. The germline V gene encodes CDR1 MNHEY and CDR2 SMNVEV (reference sequence).

The chain employs TRBV29-1 and TRBJ2-7, with 7 positions matching TRBD2. The CDR3 loop spans 12 amino acids. With 7 bases clipped from V and 0 bases from J, the junction kept 3 bases outside the gene matches. Germline assignment: CDR1 SQVTM and CDR2 ANQGSEA. The CDR3 here is CSARGDSYEQYF. CDR3 DNA sequence: TGCAGCGCCCGGGGGGACTCCTACGAGCAGTACTTC.

This rearrangement joins TRBV4-1 to TRBJ2-7, with 12 nucleotides matching TRBD1. This CDR3 contains 17 residues. The V gene end was trimmed by 0 bases and the J gene end by 4 bases; junction bases not matched to a gene: 7. The germline V gene encodes CDR1 MGHRA and CDR2 YSYEKL. CDR3 nucleotides: TGCGCCAGCAGCCAAGAAGTCGGGACAGGGGGCACGTACGAGCAGTACTTC. It specifies CASSQEVGTGGTYEQYF.

The J gene is TRBJ2-7, the V gene TRBV7-9; perhaps TRBD2 as D (6 bases). Looked up from germline, CDR1 is SEHNR and CDR2 is FQNEAQ (reference sequence). The V gene lost 3 bases and the J gene lost 7 bases, with 16 bases spanning the gap. This CDR3 is built from 14 residues. CDR3 coding DNA: TGTGCCAGCAGCTTCGGACGGGGGATTGGGGAGCAGTACTTC. Residues: CASSFGRGIGEQYF.

The rearrangement links TRBV12-3 or TRBV12-4 to TRBJ1-4; maybe TRBD1 (5 bases). The V end lost 3 bases, the J end lost 8 bases, and 13 bases lay between the germline ends. The CDR3 is made up of 14 amino acids. The CDR3 DNA sequence: TGTGCCAGCAGTTTTAGGCAGGGCGGAGAAAAACTGTTTTTT. As protein: CASSFRQGGEKLFF.

The chain couples TRBV19 to TRBJ2-7, with D tentatively TRBD1 (6 bases). The CDR3 extends over 14 amino acids. Between the trimmed V and J ends, which lost 3 bases and 2 bases, there was a span of 11 bases. Germline CDR1 LNHDA, CDR2 SQIVND (reference sequence). CDR3 sequence: CASSIPGETYEQYF. The CDR3 nucleotides read TGTGCCAGTAGTATCCCAGGGGAGACCTACGAGCAGTACTTC.

V is TRBV15 and J is TRBJ2-7; D unresolved. Trimming left V 0 bases short and J 7 bases short, with 7 bases between. The CDR3 totals 12 residues. Germline lookup yields CDR1 LNHNV and CDR2 YYDKDF (reference sequence). Here the CDR3 DNA reads TGTGCCACCAGCAGAGACTTTGGGGAGCAGTACTTC. The encoded protein is CATSRDFGEQYF.

This clonotype was seen only once. The V and J genes are TRBV12-3 or TRBV12-4 and TRBJ1-5, with D unclear. The CDR3 consists of 16 residues. V was trimmed by 3 bases and J by 7 bases, leaving 19 bases between them. The CDR3 loop is CASSLGGNPHYQPQHF. CDR3 DNA: TGTGCCAGCAGTTTGGGAGGGAACCCCCATTACCAGCCCCAGCATTTT.

V gene TRBV11-2 combines with J gene TRBJ2-7, with 14 bases identical to TRBD2. Germline lookup yields CDR1 SGHAT and CDR2 FQNNGV. V dropped 4 bases and J dropped 3; count of bases not matched to a gene: 17. The length of the CDR3 is 20 residues. CDR3 coding DNA: TGTGCCAGCAGCTCAGAACGTGGGACTAGCGGGAGAAAATGGGGCTACGAGCAGTACTTC. Amino acids: CASSSERGTSGRKWGYEQYF.

On this clonotype itself: A read error may produce the germline difference seen at one junction end. The chain recombines TRBV5-1 with TRBJ2-5; no definite D call. Germline CDR1 reads SGHRS; CDR2 reads YFSETQ. There are 13 residues in the CDR3. The CDR3: CASSLGSQETQYF. The CDR3 region has the DNA TGTGCCAGCAGCTTAGGTTCTCAAGAGACCCAGTACTTC.

V is TRBV3-1 and J is TRBJ2-2, with D uncertain. Germline CDR1 reads LGHDT; CDR2 reads YNNKEL (reference sequence). V lost 3 bases to trimming and J lost 1 base, with 12 bases between them. CDR3 size: 16 residues. DNA of the CDR3: TGTGCCAGCAGCCACCTGAGCAGCTTGAACACCGGGGAGCTGTTTTTT. The encoded protein is CASSHLSSLNTGELFF.

The chain has TRBV6-1 and TRBJ2-7, with 12 bases identical to TRBD1. CDR3 size: 15 residues. V was clipped by 6 bases and J by 6 bases; unmatched bases: 9. Germline CDR1 and CDR2: MNHNS and SASEGT. The CDR3 bases are TGTGCCAGCAGCCTATCCGGGACAGGGGGCTCCGAGCAGTACTTC. Translated, it gives CASSLSGTGGSEQYF.

V gene TRBV28 combines with J gene TRBJ2-7; TRBD1 is a possible D gene (6 bases). The germline V gene encodes CDR1 MDHEN and CDR2 SYDVKM. This CDR3 has 14 amino acids. The germline V and J ends were trimmed by 9 bases and 0 bases, with 15 bases remaining between them. CDR3 nucleotide sequence: TGTGCCAGTGGGAGAGGGGGTGTCTCCTACGAGCAGTACTTC. It is translated as CASGRGGVSYEQYF.

The gene calls are TRBV3-1 and TRBJ2-2; a possible D gene is TRBD1 (5 bases). The germline V and J ends were trimmed by 2 bases and 5 bases, with 9 bases remaining between them. From germline, CDR1 is LGHDT and CDR2 YNNKEL (reference sequence). The CDR3 runs 14 residues. CDR3 nucleotide sequence: TGTGCCAGCAGCCAAACAGGACGGACCGGGGAGCTGTTTTTT. Translation gives CASSQTGRTGELFF.

CDR3 DNA sequence: TGTGCCAGCAGCCCGGTGGGCGGGAGGAAGTACGAGCAGTACTTC. It specifies CASSPVGGRKYEQYF. This chain joins TRBV5-4 and TRBJ2-7; TRBD2 matches at 8 bases. V was pared by 4 bases and J by 4 bases, with 10 bases of the junction left unmatched. The V gene's germline CDR1 is SGHNT and CDR2 YYREEE (reference sequence). The CDR3 runs to 15 residues.

Only one count was recorded for this clonotype. This chain uses TRBV27 with TRBJ1-4; D uncertain. With 2 bases removed from V and 4 bases from J, the gap between germline ends came to 5 bases. This CDR3 is built from 13 residues. Germline V gene sequence: CDR1 MNHEY, CDR2 SMNVEV (reference sequence). CDR3 sequence reads: CASSLRFNEKLFF. The CDR3 nucleotides are TGTGCCAGCAGTTTAAGGTTTAATGAAAAACTGTTTTTT.

This clonotype was seen only once. V is TRBV19 and J is TRBJ2-1; the match to TRBD2 covers 9 bases. This CDR3 contains 17 residues. Germline V gene sequence: CDR1 LNHDA, CDR2 SQIVND (reference sequence). Trimming took 9 bases from V and 5 from J; bases not matched to a gene: 17. The CDR3 loop is CASRRLGGAGGNNEQFF. The CDR3 DNA reads as TGTGCCAGCAGACGACTCGGCGGAGCGGGAGGAAACAATGAGCAGTTCTTC.

J is TRBJ2-3 and V is TRBV20-1; 7 bases match TRBD2. Germline CDR1 DFQATT, CDR2 SNEGSKA (reference sequence). The CDR3 runs 13 residues. The J segment lost 5 bases and the V segment lost 2 bases, leaving 4 bases of the junction unmatched. This chain's CDR3 is CSARFGGLDTQYF. In DNA, the CDR3 is TGCAGTGCTAGATTCGGGGGGTTAGATACGCAGTATTTT.

The chain joins TRBV6-6 to TRBJ1-5; D is ambiguous. V was clipped by 6 bases and J by 1 base, with 13 bases between them. CDR3 length: 15 amino acids. Germline loops: CDR1 MNHNY, CDR2 SVGAGI (reference sequence). The CDR3 loop is CASSREDRSNQPQHF. DNA of the CDR3: TGTGCCAGCAGCCGAGAGGACCGAAGCAATCAGCCCCAGCATTTT.